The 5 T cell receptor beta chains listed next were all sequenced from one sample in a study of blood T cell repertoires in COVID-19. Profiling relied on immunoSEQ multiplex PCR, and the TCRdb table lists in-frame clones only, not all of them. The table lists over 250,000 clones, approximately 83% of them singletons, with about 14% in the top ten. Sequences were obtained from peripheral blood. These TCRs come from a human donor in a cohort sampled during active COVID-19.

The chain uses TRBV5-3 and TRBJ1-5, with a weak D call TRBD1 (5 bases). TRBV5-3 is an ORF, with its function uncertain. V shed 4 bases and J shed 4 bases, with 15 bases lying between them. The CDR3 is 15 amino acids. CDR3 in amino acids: CARSNRTIWNQPQHF. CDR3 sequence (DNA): TGTGCCAGAAGCAATAGGACAATTTGGAATCAGCCCCAGCATTTT.

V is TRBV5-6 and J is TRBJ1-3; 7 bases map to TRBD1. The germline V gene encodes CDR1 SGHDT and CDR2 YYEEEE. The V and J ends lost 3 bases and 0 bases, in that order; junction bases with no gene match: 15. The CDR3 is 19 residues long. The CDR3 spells CASSSQGTDRQISGNTIYF. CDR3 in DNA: TGTGCCAGCAGCTCTCAGGGGACGGACAGGCAAATCTCTGGAAACACCATATATTTT.

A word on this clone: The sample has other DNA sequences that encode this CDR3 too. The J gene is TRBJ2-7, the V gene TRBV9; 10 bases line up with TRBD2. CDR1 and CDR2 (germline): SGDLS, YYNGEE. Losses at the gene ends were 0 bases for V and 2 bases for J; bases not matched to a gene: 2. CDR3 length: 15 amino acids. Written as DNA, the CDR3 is TGTGCCAGCAGCGTAGATACTAGCGGGGCCTACGAGCAGTACTTC. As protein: CASSVDTSGAYEQYF.

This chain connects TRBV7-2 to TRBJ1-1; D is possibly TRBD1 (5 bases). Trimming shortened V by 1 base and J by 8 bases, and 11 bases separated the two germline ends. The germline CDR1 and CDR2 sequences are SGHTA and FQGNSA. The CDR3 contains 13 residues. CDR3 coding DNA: TGTGCCAGCAGCTTAGTAGGGGTAGGGGAAGCTTTCTTT. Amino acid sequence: CASSLVGVGEAFF.

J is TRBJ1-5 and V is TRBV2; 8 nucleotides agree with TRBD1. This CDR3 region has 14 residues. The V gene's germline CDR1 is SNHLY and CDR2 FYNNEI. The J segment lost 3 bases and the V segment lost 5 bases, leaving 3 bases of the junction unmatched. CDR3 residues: CASSLDRANQPQHF. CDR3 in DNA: TGTGCCAGCAGTTTGGACAGGGCCAATCAGCCCCAGCATTTT.